This TCR beta chain stems from a study of blood T cell repertoires in COVID-19. Study overall: COVID-19 samples collected from the United States, Italy and Spain covered acute and convalescent phases. T cells, B-cell-depleted T cells, or PBMCs supplied cDNA or gDNA.

Germline V gene lookup returns CDR1 SGHAT and CDR2 FQNNGV. This CDR3 is 15 amino acids long. V lost 5 bases and J lost 0; bases outside the gene matches: 6. Source study methods: Estimation of nucleated cell counts was performed using reference gene primer amplification. Repertoires were generated with immunoSEQ multiplex PCR, while TCRdb's copy carries only in-frame clones and drops some. Clone size and V and J calls were adopted from that table, with D and trimming inferred from the DNA. The sample consists of approximately 140,000 clones, around four fifths of them appearing once. The sample comprised peripheral blood. The J gene is TRBJ1-1, the V gene TRBV11-2, with TRBD1 matching over 7 bases. The TCR comes from a human donor in a cohort sampled during active COVID-19. CDR3 loop: CASSPGDSMNTEAFF. In DNA form, the CDR3 reads TGTGCCAGCAGCCCCGGGGACAGCATGAACACTGAAGCTTTCTTT.